The 29 T cell receptor beta chains in this list originate from one sample, sequenced in a study of Tregs in tolerant kidney transplant recipients. Data came from immunoSEQ multiplex PCR; TCRdb stores just in-frame clones and leaves some out. The table includes about 77,000 clones, around 98% detected once. Sequenced here: CD4+ T cells from blood, sampled before the transplant. The receptor source for this set is a human donor who received a combined kidney and bone marrow transplant.

In this sample, this clone turned up once. The V call is TRBV5-5, the J call TRBJ1-1, with 8 bases fitting TRBD1. Losses at the gene ends were 0 bases for V and 1 base for J; bases not matched to a gene: 2. Germline V gene sequence: CDR1 SGHKS, CDR2 YYEKEE (reference sequence). CDR3 length: 15 amino acids. The CDR3 spells CASSLGTGTNTEAFF. In nucleotides, the CDR3 is TGTGCCAGCAGCTTGGGGACAGGGACGAACACTGAAGCTTTCTTT.

This clone appeared once. The genes are TRBV6-5 and TRBJ1-4, with D possibly being TRBD1 (5 bases). The CDR3 loop spans 15 amino acids. V was shortened by 4 bases and J by 8 bases, with 17 bases between the two germline ends. CDR1 and CDR2 from the germline V gene are MNHEY and SVGAGI. CDR3 DNA sequence: TGTGCCAGCAGTTTCCTAGACAGACATAAGGAAAAACTGTTTTTT. This encodes CASSFLDRHKEKLFF.

V is TRBV30 and J is TRBJ2-7; 11 nucleotides align to TRBD2. The V segment lost 0 bases and the J segment 6 bases; nucleotides outside the gene matches: 4. The CDR3 has 14 residues. Germline V gene data show CDR1 as GTSNPN and CDR2 as SVGIG (reference sequence). The CDR3 region is CAWSVKLAGAEQYF. The CDR3 DNA sequence: TGTGCCTGGAGTGTAAAACTAGCGGGAGCCGAGCAGTACTTC.

This rearrangement joins TRBV5-4 to TRBJ2-1; 9 bases agree with TRBD1. J lost 6 bases, V lost 3 bases, and 7 bases had no gene match. The germline gives CDR1 SGHNT, CDR2 YYREEE (reference sequence). The CDR3 spans 15 residues. This CDR3 reads CASSSRDREANEQFF. The DNA of the CDR3 is TGTGCCAGCAGCTCCCGGGACAGGGAGGCCAATGAGCAGTTCTTC.

This chain uses TRBV5-1 with TRBJ2-2; no clear D. The CDR3 consists of 16 residues. With 5 bases removed from V and 1 base from J, the gap between germline ends came to 15 bases. The V gene's germline CDR1 is SGHRS and CDR2 YFSETQ. In DNA form, the CDR3 reads TGCGCCAGCAGTCCGGGTCTAATTGGGAACACCGGGGAGCTGTTTTTT. This codes for CASSPGLIGNTGELFF.

The rearrangement uses TRBV5-8 and TRBJ2-2, with D maybe TRBD1 (6 bases). The V gene's germline CDR1 is SGHTS and CDR2 YDEGEE. V lost 0 bases and J lost 6, with 9 bases in between. The CDR3 runs to 14 residues. In nucleotides, the CDR3 is TGTGCCAGCAGCTTGGGCAGGGGCTCCGGGGAGCTGTTTTTT. Protein sequence: CASSLGRGSGELFF. Together with reference TRBV5-8 and TRBJ2-2, the CDR3 gives the full variable domain: EAGVTQSPTHLIKTRGQQATLRCSPISGHTSVYWYQQALGLGLQFLLWYDEGEERNRGNFPPRFSGRQFPNYSSELNVNALELEDSALYLCASSLGRGSGELFFGEGSRLTVL.

The rearrangement uses TRBV28 and TRBJ1-4; no reliable D call. Germline V CDR1 and CDR2: MDHEN, SYDVKM. The CDR3 has 16 amino acids. Trimming removed 6 bases from V and 0 bases from J, with 14 bases in between. The CDR3 region is CASSAPSRATNEKLFF. CDR3 in DNA: TGTGCCAGCAGCGCCCCTAGCCGCGCAACTAATGAAAAACTGTTTTTT.

This rearrangement joins TRBV25-1 to TRBJ2-1; 7 positions agree with TRBD2. Germline V gene sequence: CDR1 MGHDK, CDR2 SYGVNS. The trim removed 4 bases at V and 0 bases at J, leaving 3 bases unmatched. The CDR3 is made up of 15 amino acids. The CDR3 is CASSGERGSYNEQFF. In DNA form, the CDR3 reads TGTGCCAGCAGTGGGGAGCGGGGCTCCTACAATGAGCAGTTCTTC.

The chain employs TRBV5-1 and TRBJ2-5; TRBD2 matches 11 bases. Germline V gene lookup returns CDR1 SGHRS and CDR2 YFSETQ. CDR3 size: 15 residues. Unmatched junction bases numbered 3, after V lost 4 bases and J lost 1 base. CDR3 bases: TGCGCCAGCAGCATGACTAGCGGGGTCCAAGAGACCCAGTACTTC. Residues: CASSMTSGVQETQYF.

The chain carries TRBV11-2 and TRBJ2-7, with TRBD2 identical over 8 bases. CDR1 and CDR2 (germline): SGHAT, FQNNGV. V shed 4 bases, J shed 1 base, and the junction held 6 bases outside the gene matches. There are 15 residues in the CDR3. In nucleotides, the CDR3 is TGTGCCAGCAGCTCCACTAGCGGTTCTTCCTACGAGCAGTACTTC. It is translated as CASSSTSGSSYEQYF.

This CDR3 reads CASSSLAGGSYEQYF. Written as DNA, the CDR3 is TGTGCCAGCAGCTCCTTAGCGGGGGGGTCCTACGAGCAGTACTTC. The V gene is TRBV7-2, the J gene TRBJ2-7, with TRBD2 identical over 11 bases. Trimming removed 4 bases from V and 1 base from J; junction bases left unmatched: 3. Germline CDR1 is SGHTA and CDR2 is FQGNSA. This CDR3 comprises 15 residues.

The rearrangement uses TRBV5-8 and TRBJ1-2; D gene uncertain. Trimming stripped 0 bases from V and 3 bases from J, with 12 bases between. The CDR3 is made up of 15 amino acids. CDR1 and CDR2 (germline): SGHTS, YDEGEE. The CDR3 here is CASSLGRQTHYGYTF. The CDR3 nucleotides are TGTGCCAGCAGCTTGGGTAGACAAACCCACTATGGCTACACCTTC.

The chain links TRBV7-2 to TRBJ1-5, with D unresolved. The CDR3 has 13 amino acids. Germline loops: CDR1 SGHTA, CDR2 FQGNSA. Between the trimmed V and J ends, which lost 3 bases and 0 bases, there was a span of 3 bases. CDR3 sequence reads: CASSFYSNQPQHF. CDR3 sequence (DNA): TGTGCCAGCAGCTTTTATAGCAATCAGCCCCAGCATTTT.

The chain employs TRBV7-6 and TRBJ2-5; possible D gene TRBD1, 5 bases. V was cut by 0 bases and J by 4 bases, with 12 bases left in between. The CDR3 extends over 15 amino acids. In germline, CDR1 is SGHVS, CDR2 FNYEAQ. CDR3 DNA sequence: TGTGCCAGCAGCTTAGCAGCTGACAGCCGAGAGACCCAGTACTTC. It yields the protein CASSLAADSRETQYF.

J is TRBJ1-2 and V is TRBV25-1; 7 nucleotides match TRBD1. Germline CDR1 is MGHDK and CDR2 is SYGVNS. V shed 4 bases and J 8 bases; nucleotides not matched to a gene: 10. The CDR3 has 14 residues. CDR3 coding DNA: TGTGCCAGCAGTGCGAACACAGGGGTGCAAGGCTACACCTTC. The encoded protein is CASSANTGVQGYTF.

The chain has TRBV27 and TRBJ2-1; D is possibly TRBD1 (6 bases). CDR3 length: 15 residues. CDR1 is MNHEY and CDR2 is SMNVEV in the germline V gene (reference sequence). The V gene lost 0 bases and the J gene lost 4 bases, with 10 bases spanning the gap. The CDR3 nucleotides read TGTGCCAGCAGTTTATCCATTACAGGGTACAATGAGCAGTTCTTC. This gives the protein CASSLSITGYNEQFF.

The J gene is TRBJ1-1, the V gene TRBV6-1, with D tentatively TRBD1 (6 bases). This CDR3 region has 14 residues. CDR1 and CDR2 (germline): MNHNS, SASEGT. Trimming took 1 base from V and 8 from J, leaving 14 bases between them. The CDR3 sequence is CASSEGNRVSEAFF. The CDR3 DNA reads as TGTGCCAGCAGTGAAGGCAACAGGGTTAGCGAAGCTTTCTTT.

CDR3 sequence: CAWSSPSSGNTIYF. The CDR3 region has the DNA TGTGCCTGGAGTTCCCCGAGCTCTGGAAACACCATATATTTT. The chain links TRBV30 to TRBJ1-3, with no clear D. The CDR3 totals 14 residues. The germline V and J ends were trimmed by 2 bases and 0 bases, with 8 bases remaining between them. CDR1 and CDR2 from the germline V gene are GTSNPN and SVGIG (reference sequence).

V is TRBV11-1 and J is TRBJ2-1; 8 bases align to TRBD2. Germline CDR1 is SGHAT and CDR2 is FQDESV (reference sequence). This CDR3 has 19 amino acids. The junction had 18 bases not matched to a gene; V was cut back by 5 bases and J by 3 bases. CDR3 nucleotide sequence: TGTGCCAGCAGCCCCGGGGGGGCGGGCCAAAGAGGGGGCTACAATGAGCAGTTCTTC. Its translation: CASSPGGAGQRGGYNEQFF.

This clone was observed once. The genes are TRBV30 and TRBJ1-6; TRBD1 aligns across 9 bases. This CDR3 spans 13 amino acids. Germline CDR1 GTSNPN, CDR2 SVGIG (reference sequence). After removal of 5 bases from V and 7 bases from J, the junction contained 3 bases not matched to a gene. This chain's CDR3 is CAWEGQGNSPLHF. The CDR3 region has the DNA TGTGCCTGGGAGGGACAGGGAAATTCACCCCTCCACTTT. The full variable domain, completed using reference TRBV30 and TRBJ1-6, is SQTIHQWPATLVQPVGSPLSLECTVEGTSNPNLYWYRQAAGRGLQLLFYSVGIGQISSEVPQNLSASRPQDRQFILSSKKLLLSDSGFYLCAWEGQGNSPLHFGNGTRLTVT.

The chain uses TRBV19 and TRBJ1-1; tentatively, D is TRBD1 (5 bases). Germline CDR1 LNHDA, CDR2 SQIVND (reference sequence). The ends were cut back, 5 bases at V and 1 base at J, with 11 bases in the middle. The CDR3 has 14 amino acids. The CDR3 is CASSSRDKNTEAFF. The CDR3 nucleotides are TGTGCCAGTAGTTCCAGGGATAAGAACACTGAAGCTTTCTTT. The full variable domain, with the rest looked up from reference TRBV19 and TRBJ1-1, is DGGITQSPKYLFRKEGQNVTLSCEQNLNHDAMYWYRQDPGQGLRLIYYSQIVNDFQKGDIAEGYSVSREKKESFPLTVTSAQKNPTAFYLCASSSRDKNTEAFFGQGTRLTVV.

The CDR3 here is CASSTTGTGSYEQYF. The DNA for the CDR3 is TGTGCCAGCAGTACGACCGGGACAGGGTCCTACGAGCAGTACTTC. This chain connects TRBV28 to TRBJ2-7, with 9 bases fitting TRBD1. Germline assignment: CDR1 MDHEN and CDR2 SYDVKM. J was trimmed by 1 base and V by 5 bases; bases with no gene match: 6. The length of the CDR3 is 15 residues.

This clone has only one observation. The chain joins TRBV16 to TRBJ1-2; D remains unclear. Deletions cut 1 base from V and 2 bases from J, with 8 bases between. This CDR3 has 14 residues. Germline V CDR1 and CDR2: KGHSY, FQNENV. CDR3 sequence (DNA): TGTGCCAGCAGCCAATTTTTGCAGAACTATGGCTACACCTTC. Its translation is CASSQFLQNYGYTF. The variable domain in full, completed from reference TRBV16 and TRBJ1-2, reads GEEVAQTPKHLVRGEGQKAKLYCAPIKGHSYVFWYQQVLKNEFKFLISFQNENVFDETGMPKERFSAKCLPNSPCSLEIQATKLEDSAVYFCASSQFLQNYGYTFGSGTRLTVV.

This rearrangement joins TRBV9 to TRBJ2-3, with D tentatively TRBD2 (5 bases). CDR1 SGDLS and CDR2 YYNGEE come from the germline V gene. This CDR3 comprises 15 residues. V was pared by 0 bases and J by 4 bases, with 12 bases between. The CDR3 here is CASSVDGVHPDTQYF. Written as DNA, the CDR3 is TGTGCCAGCAGCGTAGACGGGGTCCATCCAGATACGCAGTATTTT.

The chain joins TRBV13 to TRBJ2-1; TRBD2 matches 10 bases. V was pared by 5 bases and J by 8 bases, with 3 bases of the junction left unmatched. The CDR3 runs 13 residues. From germline, CDR1 is PRHDT and CDR2 FYEKMQ (reference sequence). CDR3 protein: CASSLLAGDEQFF. CDR3 nucleotide sequence: TGTGCCAGCAGCCTCCTAGCGGGAGATGAGCAGTTCTTC. Variable domain in full (rest from reference TRBV13 and TRBJ2-1): AAGVIQSPRHLIKEKRETATLKCYPIPRHDTVYWYQQGPGQDPQFLISFYEKMQSDKGSIPDRFSAQQFSDYHSELNMSSLELGDSALYFCASSLLAGDEQFFGPGTRLTVL.

The chain carries TRBV9 and TRBJ2-2; 8 positions match TRBD1. This CDR3 spans 15 amino acids. Germline V CDR1 and CDR2: SGDLS, YYNGEE. The junction had 7 bases not matched to a gene; V was cut back by 3 bases and J by 6 bases. The CDR3 loop is CASSAGTDRAGELFF. As DNA, the CDR3 is TGTGCCAGCAGCGCCGGAACGGACAGGGCCGGGGAGCTGTTTTTT.

The chain uses TRBV27 and TRBJ1-5, with TRBD1 matching over 9 bases. The CDR3 covers 15 residues. The V gene end was trimmed by 10 bases and the J gene end by 4 bases; junction bases not matched to a gene: 11. CDR1 is MNHEY, CDR2 SMNVEV, per germline (reference sequence). The CDR3 DNA reads TGTGCCACCCGAGGAAGGGGGACAGGGAATCAGCCCCAGCATTTT. Its translation: CATRGRGTGNQPQHF.

The chain combines TRBV11-1 with TRBJ2-1; 9 nucleotides agree with TRBD2. The CDR3 sequence is 19 residues long. Germline loops: CDR1 SGHAT, CDR2 FQDESV (reference sequence). J lost 2 bases, V lost 2 bases, and 13 bases had no gene match. The CDR3 bases are TGTGCCAGCAGCTTATCCGTGGCTAGCGGGATTCAAGCCTACAATGAGCAGTTCTTC. Amino acids: CASSLSVASGIQAYNEQFF.

This sequence joins TRBV11-2 and TRBJ2-4, with 8 bases matching TRBD1. The trim removed 1 base at V and 4 bases at J, leaving 3 bases unmatched. Germline V gene lookup returns CDR1 SGHAT and CDR2 FQNNGV. CDR3 length: 15 amino acids. In nucleotides, the CDR3 is TGTGCCAGCAGCTTAGCCCGACAGGGGAAAAACATTCAGTACTTC. It encodes CASSLARQGKNIQYF.